Reported below is one T cell receptor beta chain. As yet, its antigen is unknown. The CDR3 is 16 amino acids. CDR1 and CDR2 (germline): SGHRS, YFSETQ. The V segment lost 4 bases and the J segment 3 bases; nucleotides outside the gene matches: 7. This cohort consisted of healthy bone marrow donors. Nominally healthy donors provided the samples, though records likely missed some immune exposures. This record comes from a study of cytomegalovirus exposure and HLA in healthy donors. Whole-study results and caveats: Analyzed later, most CMV-associated TCR beta chains appeared HLA-restricted. An analysis done earlier found most TCR beta V segments productive about 87% or about 30% of the time.

The PCR made use of 60 Vbeta and 13 Jbeta primers. Produced via immunoSEQ multiplex PCR; TCRdb's table is partial and in-frame only. The table records roughly 120,000 clones, 75% to 90% of them present only once. The clonotype was recovered from a man aged 50-59 years in good health and CMV-seronegative. V and J are TRBV5-1 and TRBJ1-5, with 10 bases aligning to TRBD1. Sequenced sample: PBMCs. The DNA of the CDR3 is TGCGCCAGCAGCCCCACCGGGACAGGGGACAATCAGCCCCAGCATTTT. Its translation is CASSPTGTGDNQPQHF.